The present TCR beta chain was sequenced within a study of blood T cells in healthy people across ages. Together with a sample-barcoded 5' primer, a J-beta primer mix was included in a second PCR lasting roughly 6 to 12 cycles. TCRdb re-called the 5' RACE reads with MiXCR, one entry per CDR3 protein. In the table there are some 930,000 distinct CDR3 sequences, almost 30% of which are singletons. Germline-derived CDR1 and CDR2 are MNHEY and SMNVEV (reference sequence). CDR3 length equals 13 residues. About this clonotype itself: One end of the junction varies from germline; a read error may be responsible.

This sample was shared with a second study, whose subject was T cells of mothers and their children.

The receptor was derived from a woman in her 40s in good health. The sample taken for sequencing was blood. The rearrangement joins TRBV27 to TRBJ1-2; D remains ambiguous. The CDR3 here is CAGSLGWAYGYTF. The CDR3 DNA is TGTGCCGGCAGTTTAGGGTGGGCCTATGGCTACACCTTC.